One and the same sample provided the 15 T cell receptor beta chains below, sequenced in a study of blood T cell repertoires in COVID-19. The assay was immunoSEQ multiplex PCR, and TCRdb's table has in-frame clones only and misses some. The data show tens of thousands of clones, about 90% seen once. Sequenced input: peripheral blood. Receptors originate from a woman between 45 and 65 years old with active or convalescent COVID-19.

The chain uses TRBV7-9 and TRBJ2-5, with TRBD1 matching over 7 bases. The ends lost 6 bases at V and 5 bases at J; junction bases unmatched: 9. CDR1 is SEHNR and CDR2 is FQNEAQ in the germline V gene (reference sequence). The CDR3 is made up of 14 amino acids. The chain's CDR3 is CASSWDSGVETQYF. The CDR3 nucleotides read TGTGCCAGCAGTTGGGACAGCGGAGTGGAGACCCAGTACTTC.

The chain links TRBV6-5 to TRBJ2-2; TRBD1 is a possible D gene (5 bases). Germline V lookup: CDR1 MNHEY, CDR2 SVGAGI. This CDR3 contains 15 residues. The V and J ends lost 6 bases and 2 bases respectively, with 13 bases between them. The CDR3 here is CASSQLTGNTGELFF. CDR3 bases: TGTGCCAGCAGCCAATTAACAGGAAACACCGGGGAGCTGTTTTTT.

This sequence joins TRBV9 and TRBJ2-3; 7 bases map to TRBD2. Trimming removed 4 bases from V and 5 bases from J; junction bases left unmatched: 7. The CDR3 covers 14 residues. Germline CDR1 is SGDLS and CDR2 is YYNGEE. The CDR3: CASSPRGEGDTQYF. CDR3 in DNA: TGTGCCAGCAGCCCCCGGGGGGAGGGAGATACGCAGTATTTT.

The chain employs TRBV6-5 and TRBJ1-1; 8 bases are shared with TRBD1. Germline lookup yields CDR1 MNHEY and CDR2 SVGAGI. The CDR3 sequence is 14 residues long. J gave up 3 bases and V 8 bases, and 8 bases lay outside the gene matches. As DNA, the CDR3 is TGTGCCAGCTACCTAACAGGGGGATACACTGAAGCTTTCTTT. This translates into CASYLTGGYTEAFF.

V is TRBV5-6 and J is TRBJ1-2; no firm D call. Per germline, CDR1 SGHDT and CDR2 YYEEEE. This CDR3 has 15 residues. V lost 3 bases, J lost 2 bases, and 14 bases lay in between. CDR3: CASSYQRPLNYGYTF. The CDR3 bases are TGTGCCAGCAGCTACCAGAGGCCCTTGAACTATGGCTACACCTTC.

The rearrangement joins TRBV7-2 to TRBJ2-5; 9 nucleotides match TRBD2. V shed 1 base, J shed 9 bases, and the junction held 12 bases outside the gene matches. This CDR3 has 16 amino acids. Per germline, CDR1 SGHTA and CDR2 FQGNSA. CDR3 coding DNA: TGTGCCAGCAGCTTAGACGGGCGGGGGGGCCCAAGGGCCCAGTACTTC. Translated, it gives CASSLDGRGGPRAQYF.

This chain connects TRBV30 to TRBJ1-1, with D unresolved. Looked up from germline, CDR1 is GTSNPN and CDR2 is SVGIG (reference sequence). There are 11 residues in the CDR3. With 2 bases removed from V and 4 bases from J, the gap between germline ends came to 5 bases. The CDR3 is CAWSSSTEAFF. The DNA for the CDR3 is TGTGCCTGGAGTTCATCCACTGAAGCTTTCTTT.

V gene TRBV6-5 combines with J gene TRBJ2-7; 10 nucleotides align to TRBD1. CDR1 is MNHEY and CDR2 is SVGAGI in the germline V gene. The length of the CDR3 is 13 residues. Losses at the gene ends were 5 bases for V and 4 bases for J; bases not matched to a gene: 2. The chain's CDR3 is CASSRDRGYEQYF. The CDR3 region has the DNA TGTGCCAGCAGTCGGGACAGGGGATACGAGCAGTACTTC.

This clone appeared a single time. This sequence joins TRBV4-1 and TRBJ2-2, with 8 bases aligning to TRBD2. Germline V lookup: CDR1 MGHRA, CDR2 YSYEKL. V lost 2 bases and J lost 0; bases outside the gene matches: 2. CDR3 length: 16 amino acids. The CDR3 spells CASSQSGGSNTGELFF. CDR3 coding DNA: TGCGCCAGCAGCCAATCGGGAGGGTCGAACACCGGGGAGCTGTTTTTT.

This rearrangement joins TRBV3-1 (or the pseudogene TRBV3-2) to TRBJ2-3; D not resolved. This CDR3 has 15 amino acids. The V and J ends lost 0 bases and 0 bases respectively, with 7 bases between them. Per germline, CDR1 LGHDT and CDR2 YNNKEL (reference sequence). The CDR3 nucleotides are TGTGCCAGCAGCCAAGATGTCGTGAGCACAGATACGCAGTATTTT. Translating it yields CASSQDVVSTDTQYF.

The chain recombines TRBV27 with TRBJ1-4; D call uncertain. CDR1 is MNHEY, CDR2 SMNVEV, per germline (reference sequence). Between the trimmed V and J ends, which lost 2 bases and 0 bases, there was a span of 10 bases. The length of the CDR3 is 16 residues. CDR3 DNA sequence: TGTGCCAGCAGTTTAGCGTCGGTCGCAACTAATGAAAAACTGTTTTTT. Translation gives CASSLASVATNEKLFF.

The table lists this clone with a count of one. The CDR3 region is CAWTGGGYGYTF. As DNA, the CDR3 is TGTGCCTGGACAGGGGGCGGCTATGGCTACACCTTC. The J gene is TRBJ1-2, the V gene TRBV30; 8 bases agree with TRBD1. Germline V CDR1 and CDR2: GTSNPN, SVGIG (reference sequence). V gave up 4 bases and J gave up 4 bases; unmatched junction bases: 2. CDR3 size: 12 residues. Looking up the rest from reference TRBV30 and TRBJ1-2 gives the full variable domain: SQTIHQWPATLVQPVGSPLSLECTVEGTSNPNLYWYRQAAGRGLQLLFYSVGIGQISSEVPQNLSASRPQDRQFILSSKKLLLSDSGFYLCAWTGGGYGYTFGSGTRLTVV.

This clone was picked up a small number of times. This chain links TRBV5-1 with TRBJ1-1, with TRBD1 identical over 8 bases. Germline loops: CDR1 SGHRS, CDR2 YFSETQ. The CDR3 contains 15 residues. After removal of 4 bases from V and 5 bases from J, the junction contained 10 bases not matched to a gene. The CDR3 loop reads CASSLTTGEVTEAFF. CDR3 nucleotide sequence: TGCGCCAGCAGCCTAACGACAGGGGAGGTTACTGAAGCTTTCTTT.

For this clone: The junction differs from germline at one of its ends, possibly a read error. The chain carries TRBV6-5 and TRBJ1-2, with D uncertain. The CDR3 extends over 13 amino acids. Germline lookup yields CDR1 MNHEY and CDR2 SVGAGI. The CDR3: CASSHGSKYGYTF. The CDR3, as DNA: TGTGCCAGCAGTCACGGGTCTAAGTATGGCTACACCTTC.

The rearrangement joins TRBV5-4 to TRBJ2-3, with TRBD2 identical over 7 bases. CDR1 is SGHNT and CDR2 is YYREEE in the germline V gene (reference sequence). The CDR3 sequence is 15 residues long. With V trimmed by 2 bases and J by 6 bases, 9 bases remained unmatched. The chain's CDR3 is CASSLTPGGQDTQYF. The CDR3 region has the DNA TGTGCCAGCAGCTTAACACCGGGGGGTCAGGATACGCAGTATTTT.